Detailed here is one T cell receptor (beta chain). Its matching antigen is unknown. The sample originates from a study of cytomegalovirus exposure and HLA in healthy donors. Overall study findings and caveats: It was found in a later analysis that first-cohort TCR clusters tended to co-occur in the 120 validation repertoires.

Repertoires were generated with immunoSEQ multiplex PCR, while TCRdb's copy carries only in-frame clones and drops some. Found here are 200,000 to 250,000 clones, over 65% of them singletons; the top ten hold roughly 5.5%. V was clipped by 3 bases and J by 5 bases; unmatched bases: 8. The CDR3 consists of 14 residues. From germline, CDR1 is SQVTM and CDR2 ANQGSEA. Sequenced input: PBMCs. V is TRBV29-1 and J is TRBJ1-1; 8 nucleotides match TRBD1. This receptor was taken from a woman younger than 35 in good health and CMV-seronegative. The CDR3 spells CSVDRTGHRTEAFF. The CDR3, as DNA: TGCAGCGTTGATAGGACAGGGCATAGAACTGAAGCTTTCTTT.